This passage covers 3 T cell receptor beta chains from one sample sequenced in a study of T cell clonality in common variable immunodeficiency. Here immunoSEQ multiplex PCR was the method, and the copy in TCRdb shows in-frame clones only, minus some. The data show over 30,000 clones, none appearing only once, with about 3.8% held by the ten largest. Sequencing was done on a sample of peripheral blood mononuclear cells. The receptors were gathered from a person between 18 and 75 years old in good health.

This clone was counted only a few times. Read data end 3 residues before the CDR3 end; the end is taken from the germline J gene. The chain links TRBV10-2 to TRBJ2-5; no clear D. This CDR3 comprises 11 residues. V shed 7 bases and J shed 5 bases, with 8 bases lying between them. Germline loops: CDR1 WSHSY, CDR2 SAAADI. The CDR3 spells CASTDWETQYF. The part of the CDR3 DNA that was read is TGCGCCAGCACCGACTGGGAGACC.

This clone was seen only a few times. The CDR3 end lies 3 residues beyond the end of the read and is filled in from the germline J gene. The rearrangement links TRBV29-1 to TRBJ1-5, with D possibly TRBD1 on 5 matching bases. The germline V gene encodes CDR1 SQVTM and CDR2 ANQGSEA. Trimming shortened V by 6 bases and J by 2 bases, and 11 bases separated the two germline ends. The CDR3 spans 13 residues. Partial CDR3 DNA: TGCAGCGTAAGTGGAGGGGGCAATCAGCCC. Its translation is CSVSGGGNQP. The complete CDR3 sequence is CSVSGGGNQPQHF.

This clone occurred many times. The read is 3 residues too short to cover the CDR3 end, so that end is filled in from the germline J gene. The V gene is TRBV7-9, the J gene TRBJ2-5, with a tentative D call TRBD1 (6 bases). The CDR3 has 13 residues. V gave up 5 bases and J gave up 2 bases, with 9 bases separating them. CDR1 is SEHNR, CDR2 FQNEAQ, per germline (reference sequence). CDR3 sequence reads: CASSKGGQETQYF. The CDR3 bases that were read are TGTGCCAGCAGCAAAGGGGGTCAAGAGACC.